This T cell receptor beta chain was sequenced in a study of blood T cell repertoires in COVID-19 (dated by TCRdb to about 2020). General notes on the study: The collaborator samples originated in the United States, Italy and Spain and spanned the acute and convalescent phases of COVID-19. The prospective study material was composed of cDNA or gDNA derived from T cells, B-cell-depleted T cells, or PBMCs. Deeply sampled blood TCRbeta repertoires from subjects exposed to, actively infected with, or recovered from COVID-19 were included in the dataset. A freely available public database, intended as a resource for researchers studying the immune response to SARS-CoV-2, is where the repertoires were released. The samples were drawn from the first 160 participants of the ongoing ImmuneRACE study and from over a thousand subjects provided by 6 global collaborators. A de-identified subject ID, COVID-19 status, age in years and sex were almost always included in the sample metadata. Where available, HLA class I and class II types were taken from metadata supplied by the sample provider and were not determined by assay-based typing.

Enrolling through a virtual design, the prospective study's participants ranged in age from roughly 18 to 89 years and lived across roughly 23 United States geographic areas. To assign participants to cohorts, the prospective study relied on clinical history that participants themselves reported in a screening survey and a study questionnaire. For ImmuneRACE Cohort 3, a participant was defined as recovered based on two consecutive negative NP/OP PCR tests, clearance by a healthcare professional, or resolution of symptoms. Mobile phlebotomists in the prospective study collected whole blood, serum and a nasopharyngeal or oropharyngeal swab from every participant. Prospective study participants could optionally give additional blood draws and questionnaires over a 2-month period. Before DNA extraction, prospective study blood samples were shipped either frozen or at room temperature. Relative to germline, V is 4 bases shorter and J is 4 bases shorter, with 14 bases between their ends. The germline V gene sets CDR1 to SGHDT and CDR2 to YYEEEE. The CDR3 spans 14 residues, from the cysteine through the phenylalanine. The DNA shown is the 42-base CDR3, in frame from base 1.

Study-wide findings and limitations: How much clinical and demographic metadata was included differed by source and by participant, and the metadata was provided uncurated.

TCRbeta CDR3 regions were amplified from genomic DNA by means of the immunoSEQ Assay, a bias-controlled multiplex PCR. On the study's bioinformatics: Within the assay, amplification of reference gene primers was used to estimate how many nucleated cells each sample contained. Sequence reads were collapsed and filtered to measure the absolute abundance of every unique TCRbeta CDR3 rearrangement. For each sample, productive Simpson clonality was calculated as the square root of Simpson's diversity index over productive rearrangements. The table comes from immuneACCESS by way of TCRdb, which keeps in-frame sequences with V and J called. Part of the clones is missing from these tables; in studies checked, under half for an unresolved V gene and the rest for unknown reasons. That table is the source of V, J and clone size, and D and trimming were worked out from the DNA. The sample profile shows 250,000 to 300,000 clones; roughly 90% of them were found once. Of the sample, approximately 9% is held by the ten largest clones.

With respect to this clone: The antigen this receptor binds is unknown. No clone much larger than this one lies a single base away; base qualities are absent.

Material: PBMCs or T cells enriched from blood (not recorded which). This TCR derives from a middle-aged man who had recovered from COVID-19. The V and J genes are TRBV5-6 and TRBJ1-1; tentative D gene TRBD1, with 5 bases matching. The DNA reads as follows: TGTGCCAGCAGCCCCACAGGTCTGAGCACTGAAGCTTTCTTT. This yields the protein CASSPTGLSTEAFF.